Shown below are 18 T cell receptor beta chains from a single sample sequenced in a study of shared clonotypes between healthy human individuals. Clones were sequenced by immunoSEQ multiplex PCR, and TCRdb holds only the in-frame ones, with some missing. Among 1,400,000 or so clones listed, approximately 98.5% were seen once. The sequencing input was naive CD4+ T cells sorted from blood. Documented subset: CD45RA+ positively selected. These receptors were obtained from a man between 25 and 39 years old in good health.

The rearrangement links TRBV6-1 to TRBJ1-2; maybe TRBD1 (5 bases). From germline, CDR1 is MNHNS and CDR2 SASEGT. Trimming removed 6 bases from V and 4 bases from J, with 15 bases in between. The CDR3 consists of 14 residues. The chain's CDR3 is CASSLPGTAYGYTF. For the CDR3, the DNA is TGTGCCAGCAGCCTTCCCGGGACGGCCTATGGCTACACCTTC.

V usage is TRBV12-5 and J usage is TRBJ2-7, with D perhaps matching TRBD1 (6 bases). Trimming took off 6 bases at V and 4 bases at J, with 13 bases between the two ends. Germline V CDR1 and CDR2: LGHNT, FRNRAP. The length of the CDR3 is 13 residues. CDR3 in amino acids: CASGPLDRYEQYF. In DNA form, the CDR3 reads TGTGCTAGTGGCCCGCTCGACAGGTACGAGCAGTACTTC.

This sequence joins TRBV7-2 and TRBJ1-2, with D maybe TRBD1 (6 bases). Germline loops: CDR1 SGHTA, CDR2 FQGNSA. The CDR3 is 15 amino acids. V was cut by 7 bases and J by 8 bases, with 23 bases left in between. Written as DNA, the CDR3 is TGTGCCAGCATTACTGCGGTCTCTGGACAGAAGGGCTACACCTTC. Translating gives CASITAVSGQKGYTF.

With respect to this clone: Compared with germline, one end of the junction differs, possibly owing to a read error. The V and J genes are TRBV18 and TRBJ2-5, with D unclear. This CDR3 has 14 amino acids. The germline gives CDR1 KGHSH, CDR2 LQKENI. Here the CDR3 DNA reads TGTGCCAGCGCACCAGGTACGGGCGGAGAGACCCAGTACTTC. Translated: CASAPGTGGETQYF. Drawing the rest from reference TRBV18 and TRBJ2-5, the complete variable domain is NAGVMQNPRHLVRRRGQEARLRCSPMKGHSHVYWYRQLPEEGLKFMVYLQKENIIDESGMPKERFSAEFPKEGPSILRIQQVVRGDSAAYFCASAPGTGGETQYFGPGTRLLVL.

This chain connects TRBV10-3 to TRBJ2-7; D is ambiguous. Trimming left V 6 bases short and J 1 base short, with 7 bases between. This CDR3 contains 12 residues. CDR1 and CDR2 (germline): ENHRY, SYGVKD. The CDR3 DNA reads TGTGCCATCAGGACGTCGTCCTACGAGCAGTACTTC. The encoded protein is CAIRTSSYEQYF.

The chain employs TRBV29-1 and TRBJ2-7; weak D call: TRBD2 (5 bases). Trimming cost V 5 bases and J 5 bases, with 16 bases left between them. Germline-derived CDR1 and CDR2 are SQVTM and ANQGSEA. The CDR3 covers 13 residues. CDR3 nucleotide sequence: TGCAGCGTTAGTAGTGTGGGAGCGGACGAGCAGTACTTC. It yields the protein CSVSSVGADEQYF.

The chain has TRBV7-2 and TRBJ1-5; D ambiguous. Germline CDR1 and CDR2: SGHTA and FQGNSA. The CDR3 contains 13 residues. The V end lost 3 bases, the J end lost 6 bases, and 9 bases lay between the germline ends. CDR3 loop: CASSFIWGQPQHF. The CDR3 DNA reads as TGTGCCAGCAGCTTCATCTGGGGTCAGCCCCAGCATTTT. The variable domain in full, completed from reference TRBV7-2 and TRBJ1-5, reads GAGVSQSPSNKVTEKGKDVELRCDPISGHTALYWYRQSLGQGLEFLIYFQGNSAPDKSGLPSDRFSAERTGGSVSTLTIQRTQQEDSAVYLCASSFIWGQPQHFGDGTRLSIL.

The rearrangement joins TRBV28 to TRBJ1-2; D gene ambiguous. V shed 4 bases and J shed 0 bases, with 12 bases lying between them. Germline CDR1 is MDHEN and CDR2 is SYDVKM. This CDR3 comprises 15 residues. CDR3 protein: CASSYAEPANYGYTF. The DNA for the CDR3 is TGTGCCAGCAGTTATGCGGAACCAGCTAACTATGGCTACACCTTC.

The chain couples TRBV2 to TRBJ1-1; no clear D gene. Germline-derived CDR1 and CDR2 are SNHLY and FYNNEI. Trimming cost V 10 bases and J 0 bases, with 12 bases left between them. This CDR3 region has 13 residues. This CDR3 reads CATPAEMNTEAFF. In DNA form, the CDR3 reads TGTGCCACCCCGGCGGAAATGAACACTGAAGCTTTCTTT.

The chain uses TRBV7-6 and TRBJ1-1, with D possibly matching TRBD1 (5 bases). The ends were cut back, 1 base at V and 1 base at J, with 22 bases in the middle. The CDR3 is made up of 19 amino acids. CDR1 is SGHVS and CDR2 is FNYEAQ in the germline V gene. This chain's CDR3 is CASSLVGSTGWDQNTEAFF. DNA for the CDR3: TGTGCCAGCAGCTTAGTGGGGAGTACAGGTTGGGACCAGAACACTGAAGCTTTCTTT.

This sequence joins TRBV11-2 and TRBJ2-4; 10 bases line up with TRBD2. There are 19 residues in the CDR3. The germline V gene encodes CDR1 SGHAT and CDR2 FQNNGV. Losses at the gene ends were 5 bases for V and 0 bases for J; bases not matched to a gene: 13. The CDR3 spells CASSRSSGRNHLAKNIQYF. CDR3 bases: TGTGCCAGCAGCCGTTCTAGCGGGAGAAACCATCTAGCCAAAAACATTCAGTACTTC.

The chain links TRBV5-1 to TRBJ2-7; 10 bases agree with TRBD1. V shed 2 bases, J shed 3 bases, and the junction held 5 bases outside the gene matches. CDR1 and CDR2 (germline): SGHRS, YFSETQ. The CDR3 extends over 15 amino acids. This CDR3 reads CASSFGQGDRYEQYF. The CDR3 coding sequence is TGCGCCAGCAGCTTTGGACAGGGGGACCGCTACGAGCAGTACTTC.

The rearrangement joins TRBV21-1 to TRBJ2-3; TRBD2, the D gene given by the table, was not confirmed from the DNA. TRBV21-1 is a listed pseudogene. The CDR3 spans 15 residues. CDR3 nucleotide sequence: TGTGCCAGCAGCCCGGGAGCGCGGCGCACAGATACGCAGTATTTT. Translated: CASSPGARRTDTQYF.

The J gene is TRBJ2-7, the V gene TRBV27, with 12 bases matching TRBD2. The CDR3 spans 18 residues. With 6 bases clipped from V and 3 bases from J, the junction kept 15 bases outside the gene matches. Per the germline V gene, CDR1 is MNHEY and CDR2 is SMNVEV (reference sequence). CDR3 sequence reads: CASSRGASGRAPSYEQYF. CDR3 nucleotides: TGTGCCAGCAGCCGCGGGGCTAGCGGGAGGGCCCCAAGCTACGAGCAGTACTTC.

The chain joins TRBV28 to TRBJ1-5; TRBD1 agrees at 8 bases. The CDR3 is 15 residues long. Germline V gene lookup returns CDR1 MDHEN and CDR2 SYDVKM. The V segment lost 1 base and the J segment 7 bases; nucleotides outside the gene matches: 6. CDR3 DNA sequence: TGTGCCAGCAGTTTATCCGACAGGGGTTACCAGCCCCAGCATTTT. It specifies CASSLSDRGYQPQHF. Drawing the rest from reference TRBV28 and TRBJ1-5, the complete variable domain is DVKVTQSSRYLVKRTGEKVFLECVQDMDHENMFWYRQDPGLGLRLIYFSYDVKMKEKGDIPEGYSVSREKKERFSLILESASTNQTSMYLCASSLSDRGYQPQHFGDGTRLSIL.

The V and J genes are TRBV4-3 and TRBJ2-2; 7 nucleotides align to TRBD1. V lost 2 bases, J lost 0 bases, and 15 bases stayed unmatched. This CDR3 comprises 20 residues. Germline CDR1 and CDR2: LGHNA and YSLEER. The CDR3 spells CASSQSLTTGDRANTGELFF. The CDR3 DNA reads as TGCGCCAGCAGCCAAAGCCTCACCACAGGGGACCGGGCGAACACCGGGGAGCTGTTTTTT.

The gene calls are TRBV28 and TRBJ1-3; TRBD1 might be the D (6 bases). Trimming cost V 7 bases and J 3 bases, with 13 bases left between them. This CDR3 is 14 amino acids long. Germline V lookup: CDR1 MDHEN, CDR2 SYDVKM. In nucleotides, the CDR3 is TGTGCCAGCACCTTAGGGGGGGTTGGAAACACCATATATTTT. It yields the protein CASTLGGVGNTIYF.

The chain links TRBV11-2 to TRBJ2-1, with D hard to call. Germline V gene sequence: CDR1 SGHAT, CDR2 FQNNGV. The V end lost 5 bases, the J end lost 3 bases, and 5 bases lay between the germline ends. CDR3 length: 12 amino acids. The DNA of the CDR3 is TGTGCCAGCAGCCCACTCTACAATGAGCAGTTCTTC. Its protein product is CASSPLYNEQFF.